This is a list of T cell receptor beta chains from one sample in a study of blood T cell repertoires in COVID-19. The method was immunoSEQ multiplex PCR; TCRdb's version includes in-frame clones alone and lacks a portion of them. The sample lists approximately 270,000 clones, 75% to 90% seen once, with approximately 11% in the top ten. The sample was peripheral blood. These receptors came from a woman aged 70-85 years with acute or convalescent COVID-19. Both conserved end residues are part of each CDR3. D genes are given only for firm matches. Size is omitted from some rows. Given values are once, few, many or a class for expanded clones.

cdr3_aa | cdr3_nt | d_call | j_call | v_call | clone_size
CAWSVRTGPRQPQHF | TGTGCCTGGAGTGTAAGGACAGGGCCGCGACAGCCCCAGCATTTT | TRBD1 | TRBJ1-5 | TRBV30 | -
CASRYLTGGEQYF | TGTGCCAGCAGGTATTTGACAGGGGGCGAGCAGTACTTC | TRBD1 | TRBJ2-7 | TRBV12-3/TRBV12-4 | -
CASRDLADTQYF | TGTGCCAGCAGGGACCTAGCGGATACGCAGTATTTT | - | TRBJ2-3 | TRBV11-2 | -
CATRSGGLSEQYF | TGTGCCACCCGGTCGGGGGGCCTCTCGGAGCAGTACTTC | - | TRBJ2-7 | TRBV6-6 | -
CASSAEAQYF | TGTGCCAGCAGTGCGGAGGCGCAATACTTC | - | TRBJ2-7 | TRBV2 | -
CASSPRTGAVPFF | TGTGCCAGCAGCCCACGGACAGGCGCGGTTCCGTTCTTC | TRBD1 | TRBJ2-1 | TRBV11-3 | -
CASSEGGYNEQFF | TGTGCCAGCAGCGAAGGAGGTTACAATGAGCAGTTCTTC | - | TRBJ2-1 | TRBV7-9 | -
CAISHSGVRNTEAFF | TGTGCCATCAGCCACTCAGGGGTGCGGAACACTGAAGCTTTCTTT | - | TRBJ1-1 | TRBV10-3 | -
CASSQQGPGANVLTF | TGTGCCAGCAGTCAACAGGGGCCTGGGGCCAACGTCCTGACTTTC | TRBD1 | TRBJ2-6 | TRBV6-5 | -
CASSPTTVSTEAFF | TGTGCCAGCAGCCCCACAACAGTGAGCACTGAAGCTTTCTTT | - | TRBJ1-1 | TRBV7-9 | few